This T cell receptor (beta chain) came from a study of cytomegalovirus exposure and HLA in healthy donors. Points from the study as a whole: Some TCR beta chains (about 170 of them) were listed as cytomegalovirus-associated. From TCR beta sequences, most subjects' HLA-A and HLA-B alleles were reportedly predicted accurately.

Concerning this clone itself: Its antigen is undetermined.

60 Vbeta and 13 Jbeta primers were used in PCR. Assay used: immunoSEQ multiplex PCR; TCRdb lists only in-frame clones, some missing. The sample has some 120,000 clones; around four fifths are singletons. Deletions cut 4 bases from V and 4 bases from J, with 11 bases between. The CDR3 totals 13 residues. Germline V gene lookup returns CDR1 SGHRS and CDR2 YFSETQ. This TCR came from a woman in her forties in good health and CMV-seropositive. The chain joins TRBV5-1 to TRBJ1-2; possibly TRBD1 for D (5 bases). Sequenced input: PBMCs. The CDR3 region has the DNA TGCGCCAGCAGCCAAGACACAGGCTATGGCTACACCTTC. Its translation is CASSQDTGYGYTF. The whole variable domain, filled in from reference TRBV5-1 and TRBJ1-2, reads KAGVTQTPRYLIKTRGQQVTLSCSPISGHRSVSWYQQTPGQGLQFLFEYFSETQRNKGNFPGRFSGRQFSNSRSEMNVSTLELGDSALYLCASSQDTGYGYTFGSGTRLTVV.